The 30 T cell receptor beta chains presented below share a single source sample, sequenced in a study of Tregs in tolerant kidney transplant recipients. The method was immunoSEQ multiplex PCR; TCRdb's version includes in-frame clones alone and lacks a portion of them. The table shows tens of thousands of clones, with 90% to 95% occurring only once. Recipients received nonmyeloablative bone marrow transplants from related graft donors, with transient mixed chimerism. The input for sequencing was CD4+ T cells from blood (PBMCs), taken 24 months after the transplant. The receptors originated from a human patient who received a combined kidney and bone marrow transplant. Some T cells may be supplied by the graft donor.

V is TRBV5-5 and J is TRBJ2-1; no definite D call. Germline V CDR1 and CDR2: SGHKS, YYEKEE (reference sequence). The CDR3 runs to 15 residues. V lost 4 bases, J lost 1 base, and 12 bases lay in between. The CDR3 bases are TGTGCCAGCAGCAGGAGTGCGGATTCCTACAATGAGCAGTTCTTC. Protein sequence: CASSRSADSYNEQFF.

The chain employs TRBV6-5 and TRBJ2-1, with TRBD1 as a possible D gene (6 bases). CDR3 size: 14 residues. From germline, CDR1 is MNHEY and CDR2 SVGAGI. V lost 5 bases and J lost 0, with 8 bases in between. The CDR3 reads CASSRGGSYNEQFF. The DNA of the CDR3 is TGTGCCAGCAGTAGAGGGGGCTCCTACAATGAGCAGTTCTTC.

The chain uses TRBV7-3 and TRBJ2-1; D possibly corresponds to TRBD2 (6 bases). The CDR3 length is 15 residues. Germline V lookup: CDR1 SGHTA, CDR2 FQGTGA. The V gene lost 1 base and the J gene lost 6 bases, with 13 bases spanning the gap. In nucleotides, the CDR3 is TGTGCCAGCAGCTTAAACGGCGGGATACGCAATGAGCAGTTCTTC. This encodes CASSLNGGIRNEQFF.

This clone is a singleton in its sample. The rearrangement links TRBV29-1 to TRBJ1-5; D call uncertain. Germline V gives CDR1 SQVTM, CDR2 ANQGSEA. This CDR3 comprises 11 residues. Trimming left V 4 bases short and J 5 bases short, with 6 bases between. Here the CDR3 DNA reads TGCAGCGTTGGGGGAGATCAGCCCCAGCATTTT. It codes for CSVGGDQPQHF.

The chain links TRBV4-3 to TRBJ2-1, with TRBD1 identical over 10 bases. The J segment lost 6 bases and the V segment lost 4 bases, leaving 6 bases of the junction unmatched. The CDR3 contains 15 residues. The V gene's germline CDR1 is LGHNA and CDR2 YSLEER. CDR3 sequence reads: CASSRGQGRSNEQFF. The CDR3 DNA reads TGCGCCAGCAGCCGGGGACAGGGGCGCTCCAATGAGCAGTTCTTC.

V gene TRBV6-1 combines with J gene TRBJ2-1, with 12 nucleotides matching TRBD2. Germline V gene lookup returns CDR1 MNHNS and CDR2 SASEGT. The CDR3 is 16 residues long. V lost 3 bases to trimming and J lost 8 bases; unmatched junction nucleotides: 8. This chain's CDR3 is CASSDAGTSGLDEQFF. In DNA, the CDR3 is TGTGCCAGCAGTGATGCCGGGACTAGCGGGTTGGATGAGCAGTTCTTC.

The V gene is TRBV7-2, the J gene TRBJ1-4; a possible D gene is TRBD1 (5 bases). The V and J ends lost 1 base and 8 bases respectively, with 17 bases between them. Germline CDR1 is SGHTA and CDR2 is FQGNSA. The CDR3 spans 16 residues. Written as DNA, the CDR3 is TGTGCCAGCAGCTTAGGAATGGGCAGGGCGAACGAAAAACTGTTTTTT. This codes for CASSLGMGRANEKLFF.

The rearrangement uses TRBV19 and TRBJ1-1; D is unresolved. CDR3 size: 14 residues. Trimming shortened V by 7 bases and J by 6 bases, and 18 bases separated the two germline ends. The germline gives CDR1 LNHDA, CDR2 SQIVND (reference sequence). DNA for the CDR3: TGTGCCAGTACCCGTACCGGGAGAAACGCTGAAGCTTTCTTT. It encodes CASTRTGRNAEAFF.

The chain is built from TRBV9 and TRBJ1-4; D is perhaps TRBD1 (6 bases). Trimming pared 4 bases from V and 6 bases from J, leaving 13 bases between. The CDR3 totals 14 residues. Germline V gene lookup returns CDR1 SGDLS and CDR2 YYNGEE. CDR3 protein: CASSPQGHYEKLFF. In DNA, the CDR3 is TGTGCCAGCAGCCCCCAGGGGCATTATGAAAAACTGTTTTTT.

The chain carries TRBV27 and TRBJ2-7, with D maybe TRBD2 (5 bases). The CDR3 is 15 amino acids. Germline V lookup: CDR1 MNHEY, CDR2 SMNVEV (reference sequence). V was cut by 3 bases and J by 1 base, with 13 bases left in between. The CDR3 protein is CASSFTRDLSYEQYF. As DNA, the CDR3 is TGTGCCAGCAGTTTTACACGGGATTTGTCCTACGAGCAGTACTTC.

V gene TRBV7-9 combines with J gene TRBJ1-3; tentative D call: TRBD1 (5 bases). The CDR3 consists of 16 residues. Trimming took 0 bases from V and 3 from J, leaving 12 bases between them. Germline V CDR1 and CDR2: SEHNR, FQNEAQ (reference sequence). The CDR3 region is CASSLALTRVGNTIYF. CDR3 in DNA: TGTGCCAGCAGCTTAGCGCTTACCAGGGTTGGAAACACCATATATTTT.

The chain employs TRBV29-1 and TRBJ2-2; D possibly corresponds to TRBD2 (5 bases). Germline CDR1 SQVTM, CDR2 ANQGSEA. V lost 1 base, J lost 4 bases, and 10 bases lay in between. The CDR3 runs to 14 residues. CDR3 nucleotides: TGCAGCGTTGAAGGCGGGTTTGGCACCGGGGAGCTGTTTTTT. It specifies CSVEGGFGTGELFF.

The rearrangement links TRBV11-3 to TRBJ2-7; no definite D call. Per germline, CDR1 SGHNT and CDR2 YENEEA. The CDR3 is made up of 14 amino acids. The V end lost 0 bases, the J end lost 0 bases, and 6 bases lay between the germline ends. CDR3 protein: CASSLEAPSYEQYF. In DNA, the CDR3 is TGTGCCAGCAGCTTAGAGGCCCCCTCCTACGAGCAGTACTTC. Variable domain in full (rest from reference TRBV11-3 and TRBJ2-7): EAGVVQSPRYKIIEKKQPVAFWCNPISGHNTLYWYLQNLGQGPELLIRYENEEAVDDSQLPKDRFSAERLKGVDSTLKIQPAELGDSAVYLCASSLEAPSYEQYFGPGTRLTVT.

Points on this clone: The junction does not match germline at one end; this may be a read error. This chain joins TRBV7-2 and TRBJ2-7, with 9 bases lining up with TRBD2. Germline CDR1 and CDR2: SGHTA and FQGNSA. The CDR3 runs to 14 residues. CDR3 bases: TGTGCCGGCAGAAATCAGCGGGAGGCTCTCGAGCAGTACTTC. Translating it yields CAGRNQREALEQYF.

This chain connects TRBV27 to TRBJ1-1, with a possible D match to TRBD1 (5 bases). This CDR3 comprises 14 residues. CDR1 and CDR2 (germline): MNHEY, SMNVEV (reference sequence). V gave up 2 bases and J gave up 7 bases, with 14 bases separating them. CDR3 bases: TGTGCCAGCAGTTTAATAGGGACCGGGGGTGAAGCTTTCTTT. Translation: CASSLIGTGGEAFF.

The chain is built from TRBV2 and TRBJ1-4, with D hard to call. Trimming left V 1 base short and J 10 bases short, with 10 bases between. CDR3 length: 13 amino acids. Germline loops: CDR1 SNHLY, CDR2 FYNNEI. The CDR3 bases are TGTGCCAGCAGTGAAGTGGGTCGGGGAAAACTGTTTTTT. Translation: CASSEVGRGKLFF.

The chain has TRBV28 and TRBJ2-7; 11 bases line up with TRBD2. The V segment lost 6 bases and the J segment 6 bases; nucleotides outside the gene matches: 10. The germline V gene encodes CDR1 MDHEN and CDR2 SYDVKM. The CDR3 length is 15 residues. CDR3 nucleotides: TGTGCCAGCAGCCTTTTAGCGGGGGGGCCCAGCGAGCAGTACTTC. Its protein product is CASSLLAGGPSEQYF.

The chain is built from TRBV18 and TRBJ2-3; tentative D call: TRBD1 (5 bases). CDR3 length: 15 amino acids. V was pared by 2 bases and J by 1 base, with 10 bases between. The germline V gene encodes CDR1 KGHSH and CDR2 LQKENI. The CDR3 spells CASSPIQGGTDTQYF. Written as DNA, the CDR3 is TGTGCCAGCTCACCAATTCAGGGTGGCACAGATACGCAGTATTTT.

The J gene is TRBJ2-3, the V gene TRBV21-1; TRBD2, the table's D call, lacks a check against the DNA. TRBV21-1 is termed a pseudogene. There are 16 residues in the CDR3. The CDR3 nucleotides read TGTGCCAGCAGCAAAGGTGGAGAATCGGGCACAGATACGCAGTATTTT. Its translation is CASSKGGESGTDTQYF.

A single count supports this clone. The rearrangement joins TRBV7-2 to TRBJ1-1, with D perhaps TRBD1 (6 bases). The CDR3 has 17 residues. The V and J ends lost 1 base and 1 base respectively, with 16 bases between them. The germline gives CDR1 SGHTA, CDR2 FQGNSA. The CDR3 reads CASSLVLETGSNTEAFF. In DNA, the CDR3 is TGTGCCAGCAGCTTAGTACTAGAAACAGGGTCGAACACTGAAGCTTTCTTT.

The rearrangement joins TRBV5-1 to TRBJ2-2, with 11 bases lining up with TRBD2. Germline V gene sequence: CDR1 SGHRS, CDR2 YFSETQ. J gave up 1 base and V 1 base, and 0 bases lay outside the gene matches. CDR3 length equals 16 residues. The CDR3 loop is CASSLTSGGNTGELFF. CDR3 DNA: TGCGCCAGCAGCTTGACTAGCGGGGGGAACACCGGGGAGCTGTTTTTT.

The chain has TRBV9 and TRBJ2-7; D perhaps matches TRBD2 (5 bases). With 0 bases removed from V and 7 bases from J, the gap between germline ends came to 20 bases. The CDR3 loop spans 16 amino acids. Germline V CDR1 and CDR2: SGDLS, YYNGEE. CDR3 sequence (DNA): TGTGCCAGCAGCGTAGTTTCATGGGCCGGACGGGAAGAGCAGTACTTC. It encodes CASSVVSWAGREEQYF.

The gene calls are TRBV5-4 and TRBJ1-2, with TRBD1 identical over 11 bases. The CDR3 length is 15 residues. Germline-derived CDR1 and CDR2 are SGHNT and YYREEE (reference sequence). The J segment lost 4 bases and the V segment lost 0 bases, leaving 2 bases of the junction unmatched. CDR3 in amino acids: CASSLVDRGLYGYTF. For the CDR3, the DNA is TGTGCCAGCAGCTTGGTGGACAGGGGGCTCTATGGCTACACCTTC. Full variable domain (missing parts from reference TRBV5-4 and TRBJ1-2): ETGVTQSPTHLIKTRGQQVTLRCSSQSGHNTVSWYQQALGQGPQFIFQYYREEENGRGNFPPRFSGLQFPNYSSELNVNALELDDSALYLCASSLVDRGLYGYTFGSGTRLTVV.

The rearrangement uses TRBV6-1 and TRBJ1-1, with a possible D match to TRBD1 (5 bases). Germline CDR1 MNHNS, CDR2 SASEGT. This CDR3 is built from 15 residues. Trimming shortened V by 4 bases and J by 3 bases, and 15 bases separated the two germline ends. The CDR3 nucleotides read TGTGCCAGCAGTGTAAGACAGCTGGGGTACACTGAAGCTTTCTTT. It codes for CASSVRQLGYTEAFF.

The CDR3 sequence is CASSFDRGRNQPQHF. The CDR3 DNA sequence: TGTGCCAGCAGCTTCGACAGGGGACGGAATCAGCCCCAGCATTTT. The chain is built from TRBV5-4 and TRBJ1-5; 8 nucleotides align to TRBD1. The V gene's germline CDR1 is SGHNT and CDR2 YYREEE (reference sequence). V trimming: 2 bases; J trimming: 4 bases; junction bases outside the gene matches: 5. This CDR3 is built from 15 residues.

The chain has TRBV16 and TRBJ2-1; TRBD2 is a possible D gene (7 bases). V lost 4 bases, J lost 9 bases, and 16 bases lay in between. Germline V gives CDR1 KGHSY, CDR2 FQNENV. This CDR3 contains 14 residues. CDR3 amino acids: CASSRRPGGGEQFF. CDR3 bases: TGTGCCAGCAGCCGAAGACCGGGGGGCGGTGAGCAGTTCTTC.

V usage is TRBV6-1 and J usage is TRBJ1-2; 8 bases align to TRBD1. The V and J ends lost 0 bases and 1 base, in that order; junction bases with no gene match: 10. The germline V gene encodes CDR1 MNHNS and CDR2 SASEGT. The CDR3 is made up of 18 amino acids. The CDR3 sequence: CASSEASPRQGYNYGYTF. The CDR3 nucleotides read TGTGCCAGCAGTGAAGCGAGTCCGAGACAGGGGTATAACTATGGCTACACCTTC.

This chain connects TRBV2 to TRBJ2-3; 10 nucleotides align to TRBD1. Germline trimming cut 6 bases from V and 2 bases from J; bases unmatched to any gene: 8. Germline CDR1 SNHLY, CDR2 FYNNEI. The CDR3 has 16 amino acids. CDR3 DNA sequence: TGTGCCAGCAGGTCCCGGGACAGGGGCCCCACAGATACGCAGTATTTT. This gives the protein CASRSRDRGPTDTQYF. The variable domain in full, with the rest retrieved from reference TRBV2 and TRBJ2-3, is EPEVTQTPSHQVTQMGQEVILRCVPISNHLYFYWYRQILGQKVEFLVSFYNNEISEKSEIFDDQFSVERPDGSNFTLKIRSTKLEDSAMYFCASRSRDRGPTDTQYFGPGTRLTVL.

V usage is TRBV18 and J usage is TRBJ2-5; TRBD1 aligns across 9 bases. V gave up 5 bases and J gave up 3 bases; unmatched junction bases: 1. The CDR3 covers 13 residues. The germline CDR1 and CDR2 sequences are KGHSH and LQKENI. DNA for the CDR3: TGTGCCAGCTCAAGACAGGGGGAAGAGACCCAGTACTTC. Translation gives CASSRQGEETQYF.

V and J are TRBV5-1 and TRBJ2-3; 9 nucleotides line up with TRBD2. With 0 bases clipped from V and 4 bases from J, the junction kept 3 bases outside the gene matches. Germline lookup yields CDR1 SGHRS and CDR2 YFSETQ. This CDR3 is built from 15 residues. CDR3 loop: CASSLGAGGPDTQYF. CDR3 DNA: TGCGCCAGCAGCTTGGGAGCGGGGGGCCCAGATACGCAGTATTTT.